This T cell receptor (beta chain) was captured by sequencing in a study of T cells in Graves' hyperthyroidism and ophthalmopathy (dated by TCRdb to 2018 to 2020). Regarding the research as a whole: Peripheral blood samples were taken at the time of initial diagnosis, prior to any treatment. To identify TCR V-J signatures that set the groups apart, the researchers used a discovery cohort of approximately 98 patients, made up of 43 with Graves' ophthalmopathy and some 58 with stable Graves' hyperthyroidism. Prospective prediction of ophthalmopathy was tested in an independent validation cohort consisting of fewer than 20 hyperthyroidism patients and over 15 patients who later progressed to ophthalmopathy. The 75 to 100 discovery patients were randomly divided into training and test sets at a 7:3 ratio. The study also compared thyroid tissue and blood T-cell repertoires from more than five Graves' hyperthyroidism patients. After blood sampling, hyperthyroidism patients were treated with methimazole at a starting dose of 30 mg daily, and ophthalmopathy patients were treated with high-dose intravenous methylprednisolone. The paper describes TCR Vbeta CDR3 sequencing of about 140 peripheral blood samples, made up of 40 to 45 ophthalmopathy patients, around 78 hyperthyroidism patients and about 17 progressor patients.

This clonotype was counted ten times or more. Its binding antigen is unknown. One base away there is no much larger clone; base qualities are not given. The germline V gene gives CDR1 as MGHDK and CDR2 as SYGVNS. The CDR3 goes from the cysteine to the phenylalanine over 11 residues. The entry retains the CDR3 DNA only, 33 bases that are in frame from base 1. The junction carries 11 bases between V and J, which are trimmed by 3 bases and 11 bases respectively. Graves' hyperthyroidism was defined as stable when no progression to ophthalmopathy occurred over 18 months of follow-up. Hyperthyroidism patients were newly diagnosed, had a disease duration of under 2 months, and were aged 18 to 65 years. Exclusion was applied to patients with uncontrolled infections, other autoimmune diseases, pregnancy or lactation. Diagnoses were established on the basis of clinical symptoms, serum thyroxine and TRAb, thyroid ultrasound, and orbital computed tomography. PBMCs were isolated from 10 ml of fresh peripheral blood by Ficoll-Paque density gradient centrifugation. Total RNA was extracted with Trizol reagent, and quality was checked on an Agilent 2100 Bioanalyzer.

The TCR beta CDR3 regions were amplified from RNA transcripts. For the first round of RT-PCR on the TCR CDR3, the HTBI primer set was used together with the Qiagen OneStep RT-PCR kit. A second multiplex PCR round built the libraries, followed by size selection and purification. Sequencing of the libraries was done on an Illumina HiSeq2000 using paired-end 100 bp reads. The authors' pipeline ran thus. Raw data were processed with SOAPnuke, discarding reads with adapters, uncalled bases, mean Phred below 15, or no exact constant-primer or identifier match. COPE v1.2.5 was used to merge the high-quality paired reads, and each unique nucleotide sequence was defined as a clonotype. Clonotypes were aligned to IMGT TRBV, TRBD and TRBJ reference segments using MiTCR v1.1. The analysis included only V-J combinations with a frequency above 0.0001, which together covered around 99% of the repertoires. The TCS score was defined as F50 (clonal expansion) divided by E x V (chaos), with BLOSUM62-based TCRdist calculated between CDR3 peptides within each V-J. Welch's t-statistics and random forest reduced 514 V-J features to 13, which were used in a naive Bayes classifier (R e1071). Thyroid-blood repertoire similarity was quantified with the Morisita-Horn index. TCRdb reprocessing: public reads trimmed at Q25 with fastp, clones called with MiXCR, in-frame beta chains kept. A single entry per CDR3 protein holds the most common genes and DNA from its merged rows. For this entry, the V and J calls and clone size follow TCRdb and not the study's own pipeline. This sample holds hundreds of thousands of distinct CDR3 sequences; around 38% were observed only once. The top ten clonotypes cover roughly 8.3% of the sample.

Overall study outcomes, separate from this receptor: A model built on a 13 V-J signature distinguished ophthalmopathy from stable hyperthyroidism, reaching about 88% sensitivity and about 81% specificity in cross-validation and 80%/75% in testing. Sample size was not statistically predetermined, and investigators were not blinded to group allocation. In validation, progression to ophthalmopathy was predicted by the model with 70% to 71% sensitivity and under 85% specificity, a median of roughly 6.4 months before onset. Most expanded thyroid clonotypes (frequency above 0.001) were also detected in blood, a finding suggesting that blood repertoires may reflect thyroid immune responses.

The sequencing input was blood. The sequence came from a man aged 18 to 30 with Graves' hyperthyroidism. The chain couples TRBV25-1 to TRBJ2-7; there is no confident call for the D gene. The CDR3 reads CASSDVKSEYF. The nucleotide sequence is given as TGTGCCAGCAGTGACGTCAAGTCCGAGTACTTC.